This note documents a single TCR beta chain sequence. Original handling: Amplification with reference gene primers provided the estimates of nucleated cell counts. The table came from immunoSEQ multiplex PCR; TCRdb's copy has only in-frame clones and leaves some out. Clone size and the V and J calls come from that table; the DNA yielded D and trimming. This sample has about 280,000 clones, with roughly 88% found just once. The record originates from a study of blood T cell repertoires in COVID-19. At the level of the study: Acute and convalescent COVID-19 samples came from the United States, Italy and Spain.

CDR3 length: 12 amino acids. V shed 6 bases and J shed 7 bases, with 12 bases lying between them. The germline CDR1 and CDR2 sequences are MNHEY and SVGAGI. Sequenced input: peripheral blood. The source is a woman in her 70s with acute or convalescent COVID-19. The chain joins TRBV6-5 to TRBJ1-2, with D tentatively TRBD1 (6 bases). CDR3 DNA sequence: TGTGCCAGCAGACAACAGGGCAGTGGCTACACCTTC. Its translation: CASRQQGSGYTF.